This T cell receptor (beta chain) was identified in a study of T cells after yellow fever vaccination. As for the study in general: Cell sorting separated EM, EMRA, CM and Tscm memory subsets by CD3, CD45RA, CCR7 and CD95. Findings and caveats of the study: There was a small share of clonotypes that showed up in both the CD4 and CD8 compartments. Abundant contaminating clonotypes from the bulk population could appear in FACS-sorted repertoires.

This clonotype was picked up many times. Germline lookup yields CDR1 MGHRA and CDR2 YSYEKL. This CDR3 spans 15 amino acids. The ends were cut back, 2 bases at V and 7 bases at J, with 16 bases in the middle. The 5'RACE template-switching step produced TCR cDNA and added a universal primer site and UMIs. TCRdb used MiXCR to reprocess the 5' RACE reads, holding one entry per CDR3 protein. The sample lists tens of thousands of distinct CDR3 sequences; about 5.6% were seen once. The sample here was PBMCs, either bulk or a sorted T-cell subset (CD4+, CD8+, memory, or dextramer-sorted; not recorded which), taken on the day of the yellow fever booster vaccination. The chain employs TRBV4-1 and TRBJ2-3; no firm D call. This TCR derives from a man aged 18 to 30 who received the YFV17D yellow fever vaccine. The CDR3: CASSQPQRGSHTQYF. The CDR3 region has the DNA TGCGCCAGCAGCCAACCTCAGCGAGGTAGCCATACGCAGTATTTT.